The rows below give T cell receptor beta chains drawn from one sample of a study of graft-versus-host responses after intestinal transplantation. TCRdb's table, derived via immunoSEQ multiplex PCR, lists solely in-frame clones and lacks some. The sample has 13,000 to 15,000 clones, more than 35% seen once; the top ten hold 1.1%. The specimen comprised alloreactive CD4+ T cells from a mixed lymphocyte reaction culture, sampled before intestinal transplant. The receptors here all came from a human patient who received an intestinal transplant. Both conserved end residues are part of each CDR3. A D gene is named only where the DNA matches it firmly. Clone size is stated in some rows and not others, as once, few, many or a class when expanded.

len	j_gene	d_gene	abundance	v_gene	CDR3aa	CDR3nt
14	TRBJ2-3	NA	few	TRBV6-6	CASSFPERGVTQYF	TGTGCCAGCAGTTTCCCGGAACGCGGTGTTACGCAGTATTTT
14	TRBJ2-7	TRBD1	few	TRBV29-1	CSVGQTGWIGEQYF	TGCAGCGTTGGGCAGACAGGGTGGATAGGGGAGCAGTACTTC
14	TRBJ1-5	NA	few	TRBV13	CASSYGRVNQPQHF	TGTGCCAGCAGCTACGGCAGGGTGAATCAGCCCCAGCATTTT
12	TRBJ2-7	TRBD2	few	TRBV30	CAWTSGSYEQYF	TGTGCCTGGACTAGCGGTTCCTACGAGCAGTACTTC
13	TRBJ2-7	NA	NA	TRBV27	CASSLTGSYEQYF	TGTGCCAGCAGTTTAACAGGGTCCTACGAGCAGTACTTC
15	TRBJ1-1	TRBD1	few	TRBV19	CASSRDRELNTEAFF	TGTGCCAGTAGTCGGGACAGGGAATTGAACACTGAAGCTTTCTTT
13	TRBJ2-2	NA	few	TRBV7-2	CASRLTGTGELFF	TGTGCCAGCAGGTTAACTGGTACCGGGGAGCTGTTTTTT
13	TRBJ2-5	NA	NA	TRBV18	CASSYGQQETQYF	TGTGCCAGCTCTTACGGACAGCAAGAGACCCAGTACTTC
13	TRBJ2-5	TRBD1	few	TRBV30	CAWRGTGQETQYF	TGTGCCTGGAGGGGGACAGGGCAAGAGACCCAGTACTTC
14	TRBJ2-3	TRBD1	few	TRBV27	CASSLGTATDTQYF	TGTGCCAGCAGTCTCGGGACAGCCACAGATACGCAGTATTTT
15	TRBJ1-2	NA	NA	TRBV14	CASSQVVMGASGYTF	TGTGCCAGCAGCCAAGTGGTAATGGGAGCGAGTGGCTACACCTTC
15	TRBJ2-1	TRBD2	few	TRBV28	CASTTGLAGVNEQFF	TGTGCCAGCACCACTGGACTAGCGGGGGTCAATGAGCAGTTCTTC
12	TRBJ1-6	TRBD1	medium-sized	TRBV7-8	CASSSSGGTLHF	TGTGCCAGCAGCTCTTCAGGGGGAACCCTCCACTTT
18	TRBJ2-3	TRBD2	NA	TRBV7-2	CASSWGTSGGPSTDTQYF	TGTGCCAGCAGCTGGGGGACTAGCGGGGGACCGAGCACAGATACGCAGTATTTT
16	TRBJ2-6	NA	few	TRBV10-3	CAIRRQASSGANVLTF	TGTGCCATCAGGAGACAGGCAAGCTCTGGGGCCAACGTCCTGACTTTC
18	TRBJ2-3	TRBD2	few	TRBV18	CASSPVLSLAGITDTQYF	TGTGCCAGCTCACCCGTGCTTTCACTAGCGGGGATAACAGATACGCAGTATTTT
17	TRBJ1-6	NA	NA	TRBV7-2	CASSLWSPGAINSPLHF	TGTGCCAGCAGCTTGTGGTCGCCAGGGGCAATCAATTCACCCCTCCACTTT
16	TRBJ2-7	NA	NA	TRBV5-1	CASSSTGGAFSYEQYF	TGCGCCAGCAGCTCGACCGGGGGAGCCTTCTCCTACGAGCAGTACTTC
13	TRBJ1-1	TRBD1	medium-sized	TRBV10-2	CASLQQGATEAFF	TGCGCCAGCCTTCAACAGGGGGCCACTGAAGCTTTCTTT
13	TRBJ1-1	NA	NA	TRBV6-5	CASSYQGHTEAFF	TGTGCCAGCAGTTATCAGGGCCACACTGAAGCTTTCTTT
13	TRBJ1-5	NA	NA	TRBV2	CAISQEFNQPQHF	TGTGCCATCTCCCAGGAATTCAATCAGCCCCAGCATTTT
15	TRBJ1-3	TRBD1	NA	TRBV19	CASSINTGGGNTIYF	TGTGCCAGTAGTATTAATACAGGGGGAGGAAACACCATATATTTT
15	TRBJ2-3	TRBD2	few	TRBV11-2	CASSPSGGGADTQYF	TGTGCCAGCAGCCCTAGCGGGGGAGGGGCAGATACGCAGTATTTT
14	TRBJ1-5	NA	medium-sized	TRBV19	CASSLLQGNQPQHF	TGTGCCAGTAGTCTACTACAGGGCAATCAGCCCCAGCATTTT
15	TRBJ1-6	TRBD1	NA	TRBV14	CASSQGQGKNSPLHF	TGTGCCAGCAGCCAAGGACAGGGGAAAAATTCACCCCTCCACTTT
16	TRBJ1-4	NA	NA	TRBV7-2	CASSFRTGGTNEKLFF	TGTGCCAGCAGCTTTCGGACCGGGGGGACTAATGAAAAACTGTTTTTT
12	TRBJ2-5	NA	NA	TRBV2	CASIGPGETQYF	TGTGCCAGTATCGGACCGGGGGAGACCCAGTACTTC
14	TRBJ2-5	NA	once	TRBV7-2	CASRFPGFQETQYF	TGTGCCAGCAGGTTTCCGGGATTCCAAGAGACCCAGTACTTC
14	TRBJ1-5	NA	NA	TRBV27	CASSLWGAGGPQHF	TGTGCCAGCAGTTTATGGGGGGCGGGGGGGCCCCAGCATTTT
14	TRBJ1-2	NA	once	TRBV6-5	CASSKGTQRYGYTF	TGTGCCAGCAGCAAAGGGACACAACGCTATGGCTACACCTTC
15	TRBJ2-5	TRBD1	few	TRBV7-2	CASSLVWTGSETQYF	TGTGCCAGCAGCTTAGTTTGGACAGGGTCTGAGACCCAGTACTTC
15	TRBJ2-1	NA	NA	TRBV7-9	CASSQGGASRNEQFF	TGTGCCAGCAGCCAAGGGGGGGCGAGTAGAAATGAGCAGTTCTTC
16	TRBJ1-1	TRBD1	NA	TRBV19	CASSNAWTGKNTEAFF	TGTGCCAGTAGTAACGCCTGGACAGGGAAGAACACTGAAGCTTTCTTT
14	TRBJ1-2	NA	NA	TRBV5-6	CASSLKGLGYGYTF	TGTGCCAGCAGCTTAAAGGGGCTCGGCTATGGCTACACCTTC
15	TRBJ2-7	TRBD1	few	TRBV6-1	CASRRDRASSYEQYF	TGTGCCAGCAGGCGGGACAGGGCGAGCTCCTACGAGCAGTACTTC
14	TRBJ1-2	TRBD1	few	TRBV9	CASSARQGNYGYTF	TGTGCCAGCAGCGCGAGACAGGGCAACTATGGCTACACCTTC
13	TRBJ1-2	NA	NA	TRBV11-2	CASSTGSSYGYTF	TGTGCCAGCAGCACGGGGTCAAGCTATGGCTACACCTTC
16	TRBJ2-7	TRBD1	NA	TRBV7-9	CASSLTGGTSGGEQYF	TGTGCCAGCAGCCTAACAGGGGGCACTTCGGGGGGAGAGCAGTACTTC
15	TRBJ1-2	NA	NA	TRBV7-9	CASSLANSANYGYTF	TGTGCCAGCAGCTTAGCCAACAGTGCCAACTATGGCTACACCTTC
14	TRBJ1-1	NA	NA	TRBV4-3	CASSQDRDIIEAFF	TGCGCCAGCAGCCAAGACCGGGACATAATAGAAGCTTTCTTT
14	TRBJ1-2	NA	NA	TRBV10-3	CAISERTANYGYTF	TGTGCCATCAGCGAGAGGACAGCTAACTATGGCTACACCTTC
15	TRBJ2-1	TRBD1	NA	TRBV6-1	CASRTGTGVYNEQFF	TGTGCCAGCAGAACCGGGACAGGGGTGTACAATGAGCAGTTCTTC
14	TRBJ2-7	TRBD1	NA	TRBV11-2	CASSWAGGEYEQYF	TGTGCCAGCAGCTGGGCAGGGGGCGAGTACGAGCAGTACTTC
12	TRBJ1-2	NA	NA	TRBV29-1	CSVVSGNYGYTF	TGCAGCGTTGTTTCCGGGAACTATGGCTACACCTTC
13	TRBJ2-5	NA	NA	TRBV7-2	CASSFMRQETQYF	TGTGCCAGCAGCTTTATGAGACAAGAGACCCAGTACTTC
13	TRBJ1-1	NA	NA	TRBV5-5	CASSLTGSTEAFF	TGTGCCAGCAGCTTGACAGGGAGTACTGAAGCTTTCTTT
15	TRBJ1-5	NA	NA	TRBV5-1	CASSFQGLPNQPQHF	TGCGCCAGCAGCTTCCAGGGGCTCCCCAATCAGCCCCAGCATTTT
12	TRBJ1-1	NA	NA	TRBV19	CASSIGPTEAFF	TGTGCCAGTAGTATAGGGCCCACTGAAGCTTTCTTT